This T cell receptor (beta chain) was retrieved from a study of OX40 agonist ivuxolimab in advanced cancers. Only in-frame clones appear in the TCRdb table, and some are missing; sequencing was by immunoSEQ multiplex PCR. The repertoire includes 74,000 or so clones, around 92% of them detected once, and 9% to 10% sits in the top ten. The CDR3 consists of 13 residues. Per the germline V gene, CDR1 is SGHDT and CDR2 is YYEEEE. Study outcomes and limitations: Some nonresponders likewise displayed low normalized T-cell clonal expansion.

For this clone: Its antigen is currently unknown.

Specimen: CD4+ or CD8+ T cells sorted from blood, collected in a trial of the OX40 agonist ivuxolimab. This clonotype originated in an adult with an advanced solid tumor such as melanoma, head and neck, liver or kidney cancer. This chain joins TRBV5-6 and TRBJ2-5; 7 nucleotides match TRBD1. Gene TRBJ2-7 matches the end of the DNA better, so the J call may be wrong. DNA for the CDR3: TGTGCCAGCAGCTTTGGACAGGCCTACGAGCAGTACTTC. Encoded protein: CASSFGQAYEQYF.